The next 13 T cell receptor beta chains were all read from a single sample in a study of blood T cell repertoires in COVID-19. Data came from immunoSEQ multiplex PCR; TCRdb stores just in-frame clones and leaves some out. This sample has about 270,000 clones, with about 88% found just once. The sample consisted of peripheral blood. These receptor sequences come from a man aged 55 to 70 who had recovered from COVID-19.

The chain carries TRBV5-1 and TRBJ2-2; the D is unclear. Germline lookup yields CDR1 SGHRS and CDR2 YFSETQ. Trimming pared 5 bases from V and 1 base from J, leaving 15 bases between. This CDR3 has 16 residues. The CDR3 nucleotides are TGCGCCAGCAGACCCCCTAGTCTAGGGAACACCGGGGAGCTGTTTTTT. Translation gives CASRPPSLGNTGELFF. The entire variable domain, with the rest obtained from reference TRBV5-1 and TRBJ2-2, is as follows: KAGVTQTPRYLIKTRGQQVTLSCSPISGHRSVSWYQQTPGQGLQFLFEYFSETQRNKGNFPGRFSGRQFSNSRSEMNVSTLELGDSALYLCASRPPSLGNTGELFFGEGSRLTVL.

This chain links TRBV6-5 with TRBJ1-2; tentatively, D is TRBD1 (5 bases). The germline CDR1 and CDR2 sequences are MNHEY and SVGAGI. The CDR3 length is 15 residues. V shed 0 bases and J shed 2 bases, with 10 bases lying between them. The CDR3 is CASSYSMAGNYGYTF. As DNA, the CDR3 is TGTGCCAGCAGTTACTCGATGGCAGGGAACTATGGCTACACCTTC.

DNA of the CDR3: TGCGCCAGCAGCGCGGAGTTCTATAATTCACCCCTCCACTTT. It is translated as CASSAEFYNSPLHF. The chain recombines TRBV5-1 with TRBJ1-6; D uncertain. This CDR3 comprises 14 residues. Germline-derived CDR1 and CDR2 are SGHRS and YFSETQ. Trimming pared 4 bases from V and 3 bases from J, leaving 8 bases between.

The chain carries TRBV7-9 and TRBJ1-1; 11 nucleotides agree with TRBD1. The CDR3 totals 13 residues. V dropped 5 bases and J dropped 5; count of bases not matched to a gene: 1. Germline lookup yields CDR1 SEHNR and CDR2 FQNEAQ (reference sequence). This chain's CDR3 is CASSGTGGTEAFF. The CDR3 region has the DNA TGTGCCAGCAGCGGGACAGGGGGGACTGAAGCTTTCTTT.

This clone was seen more than once but under ten times. The chain is built from TRBV6-5 and TRBJ1-2, with D unresolved. The V end lost 4 bases, the J end lost 6 bases, and 15 bases lay between the germline ends. The germline V gene encodes CDR1 MNHEY and CDR2 SVGAGI. This CDR3 has 14 amino acids. The CDR3 DNA is TGTGCCAGCAGTTCTCACGATCAGGAGGATGGCTACACCTTC. Amino acids: CASSSHDQEDGYTF.

This clone was seen only once. The chain couples TRBV6-5 to TRBJ1-2; 7 bases map to TRBD1. Germline CDR1 is MNHEY and CDR2 is SVGAGI. Trimming removed 5 bases from V and 2 bases from J; junction bases left unmatched: 5. The CDR3 covers 14 residues. The CDR3 sequence: CASSTRQGNYGYTF. The CDR3 region has the DNA TGTGCCAGCAGTACCAGACAGGGAAACTATGGCTACACCTTC.

V gene TRBV5-1 combines with J gene TRBJ2-1, with D possibly TRBD1 on 5 matching bases. Germline lookup yields CDR1 SGHRS and CDR2 YFSETQ. The CDR3 is 14 amino acids. The ends were cut back, 3 bases at V and 3 bases at J, with 10 bases in the middle. The chain's CDR3 is CASSYLGVYNEQFF. CDR3 nucleotides: TGCGCCAGCAGCTACCTAGGGGTCTACAATGAGCAGTTCTTC.

The V and J genes are TRBV19 and TRBJ1-2; 9 bases line up with TRBD1. This CDR3 region has 13 residues. J was trimmed by 6 bases and V by 5 bases; bases with no gene match: 4. Germline V CDR1 and CDR2: LNHDA, SQIVND (reference sequence). The CDR3 loop reads CASSRTGANGYTF. The CDR3 DNA is TGTGCCAGTAGTCGGACAGGGGCAAATGGCTACACCTTC.

The chain carries TRBV25-1 and TRBJ2-5, with D tentatively TRBD2 (5 bases). The CDR3 has 12 residues. Germline assignment: CDR1 MGHDK and CDR2 SYGVNS. With 7 bases removed from V and 7 bases from J, the gap between germline ends came to 13 bases. The CDR3 DNA reads as TGTGCCAGCACCTCCCCTCGGGGGACCCAGTACTTC. Translation gives CASTSPRGTQYF.

The rearrangement uses TRBV15 and TRBJ2-1, with 12 nucleotides matching TRBD2. This CDR3 region has 17 residues. The germline gives CDR1 LNHNV, CDR2 YYDKDF (reference sequence). With V trimmed by 1 base and J by 5 bases, 6 bases remained unmatched. Here the CDR3 reads CATSRALAGGRNNEQFF. The CDR3 DNA is TGTGCCACCAGCAGAGCCCTAGCGGGGGGGCGTAACAATGAGCAGTTCTTC. The variable domain in full, with the rest retrieved from reference TRBV15 and TRBJ2-1, is DAMVIQNPRYQVTQFGKPVTLSCSQTLNHNVMYWYQQKSSQAPKLLFHYYDKDFNNEADTPDNFQSRRPNTSFCFLDIRSPGLGDTAMYLCATSRALAGGRNNEQFFGPGTRLTVL.

The chain joins TRBV19 to TRBJ2-3; D perhaps matches TRBD2 (7 bases). Germline loops: CDR1 LNHDA, CDR2 SQIVND (reference sequence). The length of the CDR3 is 15 residues. Between the trimmed V and J ends, which lost 8 bases and 5 bases, there was a span of 20 bases. The CDR3 DNA is TGTGCCAGTGCCGACCGAGGGGGAGGGTTAGATACGCAGTATTTT. Encoded protein: CASADRGGGLDTQYF.

The chain is built from TRBV7-9 and TRBJ2-3; 11 positions match TRBD2. Unmatched junction bases numbered 8, after V lost 5 bases and J lost 4 bases. The CDR3 runs to 16 residues. Germline values: CDR1 SEHNR, CDR2 FQNEAQ (reference sequence). This chain's CDR3 is CASSTNSGGAADTQYF. As DNA, the CDR3 is TGTGCCAGCAGCACCAATAGCGGGGGGGCTGCAGATACGCAGTATTTT.

The sample holds one count of this clone. The CDR3 loop is CASSLTSDDGELFF. The CDR3 region has the DNA TGCGCCAGCAGCTTGACTAGCGATGACGGGGAGCTGTTTTTT. The rearrangement links TRBV5-1 to TRBJ2-2; 7 bases line up with TRBD2. Losses at the gene ends were 1 base for V and 7 bases for J; bases not matched to a gene: 4. The CDR3 runs to 14 residues. Germline V gene sequence: CDR1 SGHRS, CDR2 YFSETQ. Drawing the rest from reference TRBV5-1 and TRBJ2-2, the complete variable domain is KAGVTQTPRYLIKTRGQQVTLSCSPISGHRSVSWYQQTPGQGLQFLFEYFSETQRNKGNFPGRFSGRQFSNSRSEMNVSTLELGDSALYLCASSLTSDDGELFFGEGSRLTVL.